Below, 30 T cell receptor beta chains from the same sample are listed, as sequenced in a study of siplizumab effects on memory and regulatory T cells. Sequencing was performed with immunoSEQ multiplex PCR; in TCRdb, only in-frame clones are kept and a portion is missing. Here the sample spans approximately 98,000 clones, roughly 94% being singletons. The sequencing sample was made of non-Treg CD4+ T cells sorted from blood. These receptors originate from a human donor in good health.

The chain recombines TRBV25-1 with TRBJ1-3; D remains ambiguous. The germline V gene encodes CDR1 MGHDK and CDR2 SYGVNS. Trimming cost V 1 base and J 1 base, with 11 bases left between them. The CDR3 loop spans 16 amino acids. The CDR3 region has the DNA TGTGCCAGCAGTGAATTCAGCGGAGGATCTGGAAACACCATATATTTT. Its protein product is CASSEFSGGSGNTIYF.

The gene calls are TRBV29-1 and TRBJ1-1; perhaps TRBD1 as D (5 bases). This CDR3 has 13 residues. Trimming took off 6 bases at V and 3 bases at J, with 14 bases between the two ends. Germline V gene data show CDR1 as SQVTM and CDR2 as ANQGSEA. CDR3 in amino acids: CSVQRQIDTEAFF. As DNA, the CDR3 is TGCAGCGTCCAAAGACAGATTGACACTGAAGCTTTCTTT.

This clone was seen just once. The V call is TRBV19, the J call TRBJ2-2; 11 bases align to TRBD1. The CDR3 covers 16 residues. V dropped 6 bases and J dropped 6; count of bases not matched to a gene: 9. Germline V gene data show CDR1 as LNHDA and CDR2 as SQIVND (reference sequence). The CDR3 nucleotides read TGTGCCAGTAGCCAAAGGGCGGGACAGGGGGCCGGGGAGCTGTTTTTT. Translation: CASSQRAGQGAGELFF.

This clone came up a few times. The chain couples TRBV2 to TRBJ1-5, with D unresolved. There are 11 residues in the CDR3. Germline-derived CDR1 and CDR2 are SNHLY and FYNNEI. V was cut by 6 bases and J by 2 bases, with 2 bases left in between. This CDR3 reads CASRGNQPQHF. The CDR3 bases are TGTGCCAGCAGAGGCAATCAGCCCCAGCATTTT.

V and J are TRBV11-2 and TRBJ2-3, with a weak D call TRBD2 (6 bases). Trimming took off 3 bases at V and 0 bases at J, with 13 bases between the two ends. CDR1 is SGHAT and CDR2 is FQNNGV in the germline V gene. The CDR3 sequence is 16 residues long. The chain's CDR3 is CASSLAGGGSTDTQYF. CDR3 DNA: TGTGCCAGCAGCTTGGCCGGGGGAGGTAGCACAGATACGCAGTATTTT.

The chain employs TRBV2 and TRBJ1-1, with 8 positions matching TRBD1. V was clipped by 7 bases and J by 4 bases; unmatched bases: 14. The length of the CDR3 is 16 residues. The germline V gene encodes CDR1 SNHLY and CDR2 FYNNEI. CDR3 region: CASTQHRTGTGTEAFF. The CDR3 region has the DNA TGTGCCAGCACCCAACATAGGACAGGGACGGGCACTGAAGCTTTCTTT.

This chain links TRBV7-9 with TRBJ2-2; D might be TRBD2 (7 bases). The V end lost 6 bases, the J end lost 4 bases, and 18 bases lay between the germline ends. The CDR3 sequence is 16 residues long. CDR1 is SEHNR and CDR2 is FQNEAQ in the germline V gene (reference sequence). The DNA for the CDR3 is TGTGCCAGCAGGTCAATCTCTCGGGGGGCCACCGGGGAGCTGTTTTTT. Its translation: CASRSISRGATGELFF.

The V and J genes are TRBV14 and TRBJ2-1; 11 bases map to TRBD2. The CDR3 runs 15 residues. Losses at the gene ends were 4 bases for V and 8 bases for J; bases not matched to a gene: 7. Germline CDR1 and CDR2: SGHDN and FVKESK. The CDR3 reads CASSLLAGGRHEQFF. For the CDR3, the DNA is TGTGCCAGCAGCCTTTTAGCGGGAGGGAGGCATGAGCAGTTCTTC.

The chain is built from TRBV25-1 and TRBJ1-1, with D unclear. In germline, CDR1 is MGHDK, CDR2 SYGVNS. The CDR3 consists of 14 residues. With 6 bases removed from V and 0 bases from J, the gap between germline ends came to 11 bases. CDR3 in amino acids: CASRLGPMNTEAFF. In nucleotides, the CDR3 is TGTGCCAGCAGACTGGGCCCTATGAACACTGAAGCTTTCTTT.

This clone showed up just once. V gene TRBV7-2 combines with J gene TRBJ1-2; D is unresolved. Germline V lookup: CDR1 SGHTA, CDR2 FQGNSA. Deletions cut 3 bases from V and 4 bases from J, with 6 bases between. The CDR3 loop spans 12 amino acids. CDR3 sequence: CASSFTGYGYTF. The CDR3 coding sequence is TGTGCCAGCAGCTTTACCGGCTATGGCTACACCTTC.

The table lists this clone with a count of one. The chain couples TRBV6-6 to TRBJ2-3; D not certain. With 6 bases removed from V and 1 base from J, the gap between germline ends came to 8 bases. Per the germline V gene, CDR1 is MNHNY and CDR2 is SVGAGI (reference sequence). The CDR3 has 13 residues. The CDR3 DNA reads TGTGCCAGCAGGTCCATAGGCACAGATACGCAGTATTTT. It codes for CASRSIGTDTQYF.

A single count supports this clone. The chain employs TRBV18 and TRBJ2-5, with D maybe TRBD2 (6 bases). The CDR3 runs 15 residues. Trimming left V 3 bases short and J 2 bases short, with 13 bases between. Germline CDR1 is KGHSH and CDR2 is LQKENI. CDR3 in DNA: TGTGCCAGCTCACCCCTACCGGGAGCACAAGAGACCCAGTACTTC. Its protein is CASSPLPGAQETQYF. The full variable domain, completed using reference TRBV18 and TRBJ2-5, is NAGVMQNPRHLVRRRGQEARLRCSPMKGHSHVYWYRQLPEEGLKFMVYLQKENIIDESGMPKERFSAEFPKEGPSILRIQQVVRGDSAAYFCASSPLPGAQETQYFGPGTRLLVL.

V gene TRBV6-1 combines with J gene TRBJ1-1; the D gene is possibly TRBD1 (5 bases). The germline V and J ends were trimmed by 7 bases and 1 base, with 16 bases remaining between them. This CDR3 is built from 15 residues. Per germline, CDR1 MNHNS and CDR2 SASEGT. The CDR3 is CASTPRVVPNTEAFF. CDR3 DNA sequence: TGTGCCAGCACCCCCAGGGTGGTCCCGAACACTGAAGCTTTCTTT.

This clone has just one count. The chain recombines TRBV6-6 with TRBJ2-1; D unclear. The CDR3 loop spans 13 amino acids. Per the germline V gene, CDR1 is MNHNY and CDR2 is SVGAGI (reference sequence). V lost 10 bases and J 9 bases, leaving 19 bases between the germline ends. The chain's CDR3 is CATTRVSDGEQFF. The CDR3 DNA is TGTGCCACCACCCGGGTGAGCGACGGTGAGCAGTTCTTC.

The chain recombines TRBV19 with TRBJ1-5, with 10 bases aligning to TRBD1. Germline CDR1 reads LNHDA; CDR2 reads SQIVND (reference sequence). The J segment lost 3 bases and the V segment lost 6 bases, leaving 11 bases of the junction unmatched. This CDR3 has 17 residues. The CDR3 here is CASRFEVGTGVNQPQHF. CDR3 coding DNA: TGTGCCAGTAGATTCGAAGTCGGGACAGGGGTCAATCAGCCCCAGCATTTT.

In its sample, this clone was seen once. This chain connects TRBV28 to TRBJ2-1; no clear D gene. V lost 8 bases and J lost 4, with 15 bases in between. The CDR3 extends over 14 amino acids. Germline V CDR1 and CDR2: MDHEN, SYDVKM. The CDR3, as DNA: TGTGCCAGCGAGGAAGTTAAGACATACAATGAGCAGTTCTTC. Its protein product is CASEEVKTYNEQFF.

Only one count was recorded for this clone. The chain links TRBV5-1 to TRBJ1-3, with 7 nucleotides matching TRBD1. The CDR3 is 14 amino acids. Germline loops: CDR1 SGHRS, CDR2 YFSETQ. Trimming cost V 5 bases and J 5 bases; bases outside gene matches: 7. CDR3 sequence (DNA): TGCGCCAGCAGTCCTGGGACAGCGCGAAACACCATATATTTT. Its translation is CASSPGTARNTIYF.

The gene calls are TRBV7-3 and TRBJ2-2, with 8 positions matching TRBD1. The CDR3 covers 17 residues. CDR1 is SGHTA and CDR2 is FQGTGA in the germline V gene. Trimming at V came to 5 bases and at J to 2 bases, leaving 10 bases not matched to a gene. The CDR3 coding sequence is TGTGCCAGCAGCCCAGGCCCGGACAGGGAAAACACCGGGGAGCTGTTTTTT. Translation gives CASSPGPDRENTGELFF.

V usage is TRBV5-4 and J usage is TRBJ2-3; 11 bases fit TRBD2. Germline CDR1 is SGHNT and CDR2 is YYREEE (reference sequence). V lost 3 bases, J lost 2 bases, and 8 bases stayed unmatched. The CDR3 covers 17 residues. CDR3 in amino acids: CASSSQRLAGNTDTQYF. CDR3 DNA: TGTGCCAGCAGCTCCCAGAGACTAGCGGGGAACACAGATACGCAGTATTTT.

This clone is a singleton in its sample. V gene TRBV28 combines with J gene TRBJ2-7, with TRBD2 matching 13 bases. The CDR3 has 14 amino acids. Germline trimming cut 8 bases from V and 1 base from J; bases unmatched to any gene: 2. Germline CDR1 and CDR2: MDHEN and SYDVKM. This chain's CDR3 is CASQTSGRSYEQYF. As DNA, the CDR3 is TGTGCCAGCCAGACTAGCGGGAGGTCCTACGAGCAGTACTTC.

The gene calls are TRBV6-6 and TRBJ2-7; a weak D match, TRBD1 (5 bases). In germline, CDR1 is MNHNY, CDR2 SVGAGI (reference sequence). The CDR3 has 13 amino acids. The V gene lost 6 bases and the J gene lost 1 base, with 10 bases spanning the gap. CDR3 in DNA: TGTGCCAGCAGGGACGACAGATCCTACGAGCAGTACTTC. Translation: CASRDDRSYEQYF.

This clone is a singleton in its sample. This chain uses TRBV4-1 with TRBJ2-7; 10 bases are a match to TRBD2. The CDR3 is 15 amino acids. V lost 4 bases to trimming and J lost 0 bases; unmatched junction nucleotides: 3. The germline V gene has CDR1 MGHRA and CDR2 YSYEKL. The CDR3 loop reads CASSRGTSVSYEQYF. The CDR3, as DNA: TGCGCCAGCAGCCGGGGGACTAGCGTCTCCTACGAGCAGTACTTC.

V and J are TRBV28 and TRBJ1-2; no clear D. With 7 bases removed from V and 1 base from J, the gap between germline ends came to 10 bases. The CDR3 covers 13 residues. Germline V gene sequence: CDR1 MDHEN, CDR2 SYDVKM. The CDR3 sequence is CASITSDNYGYTF. DNA of the CDR3: TGTGCCAGCATCACATCTGATAACTATGGCTACACCTTC.

This clone was recorded only once. V is TRBV5-8 and J is TRBJ1-1, with D unclear. The length of the CDR3 is 15 residues. Germline CDR1 and CDR2: SGHTS and YDEGEE. Trimming pared 0 bases from V and 4 bases from J, leaving 13 bases between. This CDR3 reads CASSLAGQVGTEAFF. Written as DNA, the CDR3 is TGTGCCAGCAGCTTGGCCGGGCAGGTCGGCACTGAAGCTTTCTTT.

Notes on this clone: A junction end diverges from the germline sequence, so it may reflect a read error. This chain connects TRBV7-2 to TRBJ2-1, with 10 bases fitting TRBD2. This CDR3 is 14 amino acids long. Germline CDR1 SGHTA, CDR2 FQGNSA. Written as DNA, the CDR3 is TGTGCCAGCAGCCTAGCGGGAGCCTACAATGAGCAGTTCTTC. Translation gives CASSLAGAYNEQFF.

This clone was recorded only once. The chain uses TRBV10-3 and TRBJ2-3, with 7 bases identical to TRBD2. CDR1 and CDR2 (germline): ENHRY, SYGVKD. The CDR3 is 16 amino acids. The V gene end was trimmed by 2 bases and the J gene end by 5 bases; junction bases not matched to a gene: 10. The CDR3 loop reads CAISEADRAGEDTQYF. Written as DNA, the CDR3 is TGTGCCATCAGTGAGGCAGATAGGGCGGGAGAAGATACGCAGTATTTT.

CDR3 region: CASSMDSGRGTDTQYF. Written as DNA, the CDR3 is TGTGCCAGTAGTATGGATAGCGGGAGGGGAACAGATACGCAGTATTTT. V and J are TRBV19 and TRBJ2-3; 11 nucleotides align to TRBD2. The germline gives CDR1 LNHDA, CDR2 SQIVND (reference sequence). CDR3 size: 16 residues. V trimming: 3 bases; J trimming: 3 bases; junction bases outside the gene matches: 5.

The CDR3 sequence: CASSGVPNYGYTF. CDR3 bases: TGTGCCAGCAGTGGGGTGCCCAACTATGGCTACACCTTC. V and J are TRBV25-1 and TRBJ1-2; D gene ambiguous. In germline, CDR1 is MGHDK, CDR2 SYGVNS. The CDR3 has 13 residues. Deletions cut 4 bases from V and 2 bases from J, with 8 bases between.

The chain has TRBV28 and TRBJ2-6; 7 positions agree with TRBD1. CDR1 and CDR2 (germline): MDHEN, SYDVKM. V was pared by 8 bases and J by 1 base, with 8 bases of the junction left unmatched. CDR3 length: 16 amino acids. CDR3 protein: CASDRAGGSGANVLTF. The CDR3 region has the DNA TGTGCCAGCGATCGAGCAGGGGGTTCTGGGGCCAACGTCCTGACTTTC.

V gene TRBV11-3 combines with J gene TRBJ2-2; 7 nucleotides align to TRBD2. CDR1 and CDR2 (germline): SGHNT, YENEEA. The CDR3 is 17 amino acids. The V and J ends lost 5 bases and 4 bases, in that order; junction bases with no gene match: 13. The chain's CDR3 is CASSLVFAGVSTGELFF. The CDR3 DNA follows: TGTGCCAGCAGCCTAGTATTTGCGGGAGTGAGCACCGGGGAGCTGTTTTTT.